The 15 T cell receptor beta chains reported below all come from one sample, sequenced in a study of T-cell memory formation after mild COVID-19. TCRdb re-derived calls from the 5' RACE reads in MiXCR, one entry per CDR3 protein. The sample holds 550,000 to 700,000 distinct CDR3 sequences, around 17% seen once. The sequenced sample consisted of PBMCs or a T cell subset sorted from them (not recorded which). The receptors originated from an adult woman who had mild COVID-19 (a few samples of this study predate the infection). Cell type and time point are not known.

This chain links TRBV30 with TRBJ2-1; 10 positions agree with TRBD2. The CDR3 sequence is 16 residues long. Per germline, CDR1 GTSNPN and CDR2 SVGIG (reference sequence). The trim removed 0 bases at V and 7 bases at J, leaving 9 bases unmatched. For the CDR3, the DNA is TGTGCCTGGAGTGTACTCAGAGCGGGAGGGCCGAATGAGCAGTTCTTC. Its protein is CAWSVLRAGGPNEQFF.

This sequence joins TRBV14 and TRBJ2-1; possibly TRBD1 for D (5 bases). Germline loops: CDR1 SGHDN, CDR2 FVKESK. This CDR3 spans 14 amino acids. Trimming cost V 0 bases and J 9 bases, with 12 bases left between them. CDR3: CASSQDRVRSEQFF. CDR3 bases: TGTGCCAGCAGCCAAGACAGGGTCCGGAGTGAGCAGTTCTTC.

This clonotype was counted a few times. The chain links TRBV5-1 to TRBJ2-1; the match to TRBD2 covers 8 bases. This CDR3 comprises 15 residues. Germline values: CDR1 SGHRS, CDR2 YFSETQ. The junction had 7 bases not matched to a gene; V was cut back by 3 bases and J by 5 bases. DNA of the CDR3: TGCGCCAGCAGCTCCCAGGCGGGGGGACACAATGAGCAGTTCTTC. This codes for CASSSQAGGHNEQFF.

In this sample, this clonotype turned up a few times. V is TRBV7-9 and J is TRBJ2-7, with 13 bases lining up with TRBD2. The CDR3 extends over 14 amino acids. Trimming at V came to 3 bases and at J to 9 bases, leaving 5 bases not matched to a gene. Germline V CDR1 and CDR2: SEHNR, FQNEAQ (reference sequence). The CDR3 sequence: CASSLTSGGLRQYF. CDR3 sequence (DNA): TGTGCCAGCAGCTTGACTAGCGGGGGGCTTCGGCAGTACTTC.

This clonotype was observed a few times. The V call is TRBV11-3, the J call TRBJ2-1; no definite D call. Germline CDR1 SGHNT, CDR2 YENEEA. Trimming stripped 6 bases from V and 0 bases from J, with 12 bases between. This CDR3 has 15 residues. This CDR3 is CASSKPKSSYNEQFF. CDR3 DNA sequence: TGTGCCAGCAGTAAACCCAAGAGCTCCTACAATGAGCAGTTCTTC.

The chain carries TRBV12-3 or TRBV12-4 and TRBJ1-2, with TRBD1 matching over 11 bases. The CDR3 totals 15 residues. The V segment lost 6 bases and the J segment 3 bases; nucleotides outside the gene matches: 6. Written as DNA, the CDR3 is TGTGCCAGCAGCCCCGGACAGGGGGCTTACTATGGCTACACCTTC. Amino acid sequence: CASSPGQGAYYGYTF.

The chain uses TRBV5-1 and TRBJ2-1; 8 bases are shared with TRBD1. V lost 2 bases, J lost 4 bases, and 11 bases stayed unmatched. The CDR3 is 17 residues long. Looked up from germline, CDR1 is SGHRS and CDR2 is YFSETQ. This chain's CDR3 is CASSLRIPGTGYNEQFF. The CDR3 nucleotides are TGCGCCAGCAGCTTACGAATCCCGGGGACAGGTTACAATGAGCAGTTCTTC.

On this clonotype itself: Its ends do not fully match the called genes, so a read error is possible. V usage is TRBV5-1 and J usage is TRBJ2-5; 7 bases are a match to TRBD1. This CDR3 comprises 13 residues. Germline-derived CDR1 and CDR2 are SGHRS and YFSETQ. The CDR3 region is CASSSGGQETQYF. As DNA, the CDR3 is TGTGCCAGCAGTTCAGGGGGCCAAGAGACCCAGTACTTC.

This clonotype has a handful of counts. V is TRBV12-3 or TRBV12-4 and J is TRBJ1-1, with D possibly TRBD1 on 5 matching bases. This CDR3 contains 14 residues. The ends were cut back, 5 bases at V and 6 bases at J, with 16 bases in the middle. The CDR3 sequence is CASSIRRGKAEAFF. The CDR3 region has the DNA TGTGCCAGCAGTATAAGACGGGGGAAGGCTGAAGCTTTCTTT.

This clonotype was counted between two and nine times. The V call is TRBV29-1, the J call TRBJ1-5; unclear D gene. Trimming left V 6 bases short and J 9 bases short, with 21 bases between. This CDR3 spans 14 amino acids. The germline CDR1 and CDR2 sequences are SQVTM and ANQGSEA. Here the CDR3 DNA reads TGCAGCGTCACTGTATCCAACGTTTTGTGGCCCCAGCATTTT. Translation: CSVTVSNVLWPQHF.

The gene calls are TRBV7-6 and TRBJ2-1; a weak D match, TRBD2 (6 bases). There are 14 residues in the CDR3. CDR1 is SGHVS, CDR2 FNYEAQ, per germline. The V end lost 5 bases, the J end lost 5 bases, and 13 bases lay between the germline ends. Here the CDR3 DNA reads TGTGCCAGCAGCCCTAGCGTCGGCGACAATGAGCAGTTCTTC. It is translated as CASSPSVGDNEQFF.

This clonotype appeared a few times. The V gene is TRBV7-2, the J gene TRBJ2-3, with TRBD2 matching over 7 bases. The CDR3 covers 17 residues. CDR1 and CDR2 (germline): SGHTA, FQGNSA. With 1 base clipped from V and 5 bases from J, the junction kept 12 bases outside the gene matches. The CDR3 here is CASSLERAGVPGDTQYF. The CDR3 DNA sequence: TGTGCCAGCAGCTTAGAACGGGCGGGAGTGCCGGGAGATACGCAGTATTTT.

This clonotype was seen only a few times. The J gene is TRBJ2-1, the V gene TRBV5-5; perhaps TRBD2 as D (5 bases). Trimming pared 3 bases from V and 8 bases from J, leaving 15 bases between. The length of the CDR3 is 14 residues. Germline-derived CDR1 and CDR2 are SGHKS and YYEKEE (reference sequence). CDR3 in DNA: TGTGCCAGCAGCTCCTCCGGGGTTTCGCATGAGCAGTTCTTC. This codes for CASSSSGVSHEQFF.

At least ten counts were recorded for this clonotype. This CDR3 is CASSLYQGDYEQYF. CDR3 sequence (DNA): TGCGCCAGCAGCTTGTATCAGGGGGACTACGAGCAGTACTTC. The chain links TRBV5-1 to TRBJ2-7; 7 positions agree with TRBD1. Germline values: CDR1 SGHRS, CDR2 YFSETQ. The CDR3 extends over 14 amino acids. V was pared by 1 base and J by 3 bases, with 4 bases of the junction left unmatched.

In its sample, this clonotype was seen a few times. The chain employs TRBV13 and TRBJ2-7; TRBD1 matches 8 bases. V shed 4 bases, J shed 7 bases, and the junction held 9 bases outside the gene matches. The germline CDR1 and CDR2 sequences are PRHDT and FYEKMQ (reference sequence). CDR3 length equals 14 residues. CDR3 nucleotides: TGTGCCAGCAGCTCCCCGGACAGGGCGGGAGAGCAGTACTTC. It yields the protein CASSSPDRAGEQYF.